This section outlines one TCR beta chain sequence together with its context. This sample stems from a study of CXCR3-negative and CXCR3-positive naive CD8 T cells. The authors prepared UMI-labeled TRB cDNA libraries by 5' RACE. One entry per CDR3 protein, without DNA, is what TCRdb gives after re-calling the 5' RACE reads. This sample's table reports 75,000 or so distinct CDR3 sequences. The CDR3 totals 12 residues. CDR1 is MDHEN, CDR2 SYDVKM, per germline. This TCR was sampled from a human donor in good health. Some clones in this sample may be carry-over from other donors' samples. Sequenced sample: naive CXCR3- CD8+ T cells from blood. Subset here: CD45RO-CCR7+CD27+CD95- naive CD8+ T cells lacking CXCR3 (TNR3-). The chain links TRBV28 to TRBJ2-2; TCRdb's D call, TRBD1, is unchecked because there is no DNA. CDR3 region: CASSFGAGELFF.